These T cell receptor beta chains were read from a single sample in a study of cytomegalovirus exposure and HLA in healthy donors. Produced via immunoSEQ multiplex PCR; TCRdb's table is partial and in-frame only. The sample contains 130,000 to 150,000 clones, approximately 86% of which appear only once. Sequencing input: PBMCs. These receptors came from a woman between 18 and 30 years old in good health and CMV-seropositive. Both conserved end residues are part of each CDR3. The order of the fields is clone size, D gene, J gene, V gene, CDR3 DNA, CDR3 protein. The D gene is left open where the match is weak. Clone size, where shown, is once, few, many, or a class for clones that have expanded.

clone_size: -
d_call: -
j_call: TRBJ1-6
v_call: TRBV2
cdr3_nt: TGTGCCAGCATGAATATGGCCAGGGCTTCCTCACCCCTCCACTTT
cdr3_aa: CASMNMARASSPLHF

clone_size: -
d_call: -
j_call: TRBJ1-2
v_call: TRBV5-1
cdr3_nt: TGCGCCAGCAGCTTGCGGCAGGGATTTAAAGGCTACACCTTC
cdr3_aa: CASSLRQGFKGYTF

clone_size: -
d_call: TRBD1
j_call: TRBJ1-4
v_call: TRBV7-9
cdr3_nt: TGTGCCAGCAGCTTAGAGGCAGGGGGAACTAATGAAAAACTGTTTTTT
cdr3_aa: CASSLEAGGTNEKLFF

clone_size: -
d_call: TRBD2
j_call: TRBJ2-1
v_call: TRBV30
cdr3_nt: TGTGCCTGGATGGGGAGGCGGGAGTGGCCCTACAATGAGCAGTTCTTC
cdr3_aa: CAWMGRREWPYNEQFF

clone_size: -
d_call: -
j_call: TRBJ1-6
v_call: TRBV7-2
cdr3_nt: TGTGCCAGCACACTTCCACAGGAAAGCTCCTATAATTCACCCCTCCACTTT
cdr3_aa: CASTLPQESSYNSPLHF

clone_size: -
d_call: TRBD1
j_call: TRBJ2-1
v_call: TRBV5-1
cdr3_nt: TGCGCCAGCAGCTTGGGGACAGGATACAATGAGCAGTTCTTC
cdr3_aa: CASSLGTGYNEQFF

clone_size: -
d_call: TRBD1
j_call: TRBJ1-2
v_call: TRBV27
cdr3_nt: TGTGCCAGCAGTCCCTCTAGGGGGCCCTATGGCTACACCTTC
cdr3_aa: CASSPSRGPYGYTF

clone_size: -
d_call: -
j_call: TRBJ1-5
v_call: TRBV2
cdr3_nt: TGTGCCAGCAGTGAACAGGGGTATCAGCCCCAGCATTTT
cdr3_aa: CASSEQGYQPQHF

clone_size: -
d_call: -
j_call: TRBJ1-1
v_call: TRBV20-1
cdr3_nt: TGCATAGCACAGGAGATTGAAGCTTTCTTT
cdr3_aa: CIAQEIEAFF

clone_size: -
d_call: TRBD1
j_call: TRBJ1-1
v_call: TRBV2
cdr3_nt: TGTGCCAGCAGGGTTGCAGGGGGATGGAACACTGAAGCTTTCTTT
cdr3_aa: CASRVAGGWNTEAFF

clone_size: -
d_call: TRBD1
j_call: TRBJ2-7
v_call: TRBV9
cdr3_nt: TGTGCCAGCAGCGTAGACAGGGGGGCTGACGAGCAGTACTTC
cdr3_aa: CASSVDRGADEQYF

clone_size: few
d_call: TRBD1
j_call: TRBJ2-5
v_call: TRBV29-1
cdr3_nt: TGCAGCATAAGCGGACAGGGCCGACGGGAGACCCAGTACTTC
cdr3_aa: CSISGQGRRETQYF

clone_size: -
d_call: -
j_call: TRBJ1-3
v_call: TRBV6-1
cdr3_nt: TGTGCCAGCAGCGCCGGATGGGGGGTCGGAAACACCATATATTTT
cdr3_aa: CASSAGWGVGNTIYF

clone_size: -
d_call: -
j_call: TRBJ1-1
v_call: TRBV28
cdr3_nt: TGTGCCAGCAGTTTGGGCAAAAACACTGAAGCTTTCTTT
cdr3_aa: CASSLGKNTEAFF

clone_size: -
d_call: -
j_call: TRBJ2-3
v_call: TRBV5-4
cdr3_nt: TGTGCCAGCAGAAGGGACTTCGGCACAGATACGCAGTATTTT
cdr3_aa: CASRRDFGTDTQYF

clone_size: -
d_call: TRBD1
j_call: TRBJ1-5
v_call: TRBV6-6
cdr3_nt: TGTGCCACCGATAGAACAGGGGGCAATCAGCCCCAGCATTTT
cdr3_aa: CATDRTGGNQPQHF

clone_size: -
d_call: TRBD1
j_call: TRBJ2-2
v_call: TRBV4-1
cdr3_nt: TGCGCCAGCAGCTACAGGGGTGGCGGGGAGCTGTTTTTT
cdr3_aa: CASSYRGGGELFF

clone_size: -
d_call: TRBD1
j_call: TRBJ1-2
v_call: TRBV7-9
cdr3_nt: TGTGCCAGCAGCTTACGTCAGGGGGCGTATTCCTATGGCTACACCTTC
cdr3_aa: CASSLRQGAYSYGYTF

clone_size: -
d_call: -
j_call: TRBJ2-3
v_call: TRBV5-1
cdr3_nt: TGCGCCAGCAACATACCCCGGGAAAGCACAGATACGCAGTATTTT
cdr3_aa: CASNIPRESTDTQYF

clone_size: -
d_call: TRBD2
j_call: TRBJ2-7
v_call: TRBV30
cdr3_nt: TGTGCCTGGTCCGCTCGACTAGCGGGAGTTGAGCAGTACTTC
cdr3_aa: CAWSARLAGVEQYF

clone_size: -
d_call: TRBD1
j_call: TRBJ1-2
v_call: TRBV28
cdr3_nt: TGTGCCAGCAGAATAAGGGGACAGGGGGCTAAGAGCTACACCTTC
cdr3_aa: CASRIRGQGAKSYTF

clone_size: -
d_call: TRBD1
j_call: TRBJ2-6
v_call: TRBV5-1
cdr3_nt: TGCGCCAGCAGCGTAGACAGGGCTGGGGCCAACGTCCTGACTTTC
cdr3_aa: CASSVDRAGANVLTF

clone_size: -
d_call: -
j_call: TRBJ1-2
v_call: TRBV11-2
cdr3_nt: TGTGCCAGCAGCCTAGGGGGGGTCCAGACCTTC
cdr3_aa: CASSLGGVQTF

clone_size: -
d_call: -
j_call: TRBJ2-1
v_call: TRBV13
cdr3_nt: TGTGCCAGCAGCTTAGGCCGGAATGAGCAGTTCTTC
cdr3_aa: CASSLGRNEQFF

clone_size: -
d_call: -
j_call: TRBJ1-5
v_call: TRBV6-5
cdr3_nt: TGTGCCAGCAGTTACCCGGGGGGCAATCAGCCCCAGCATTTT
cdr3_aa: CASSYPGGNQPQHF

clone_size: -
d_call: TRBD2
j_call: TRBJ2-1
v_call: TRBV9
cdr3_nt: TGTGCCAGCAGCGGTAGCGGGAGAGCCTCGGATGAGCAGTTCTTC
cdr3_aa: CASSGSGRASDEQFF

clone_size: -
d_call: TRBD2
j_call: TRBJ2-7
v_call: TRBV4-3
cdr3_nt: TGCGCCAGCAGCCAAGTAGGTGGGGGGGCCTACGAGCAGTACTTC
cdr3_aa: CASSQVGGGAYEQYF

clone_size: -
d_call: -
j_call: TRBJ1-5
v_call: TRBV28
cdr3_nt: TGTGCCAGCAGTTTAGACATAGTACGCCAGCCCCAGCATTTT
cdr3_aa: CASSLDIVRQPQHF

clone_size: once
d_call: TRBD1
j_call: TRBJ2-5
v_call: TRBV5-1
cdr3_nt: TGCGCCAGCAGCTGGACCGGGACAGGGGAAGAGACCCAGTACTTC
cdr3_aa: CASSWTGTGEETQYF

clone_size: -
d_call: TRBD2
j_call: TRBJ2-1
v_call: TRBV4-1
cdr3_nt: TGCGCCAGCAGAAGCACCACCTCCGGGACTAGGAACAATGAGCAGTTCTTC
cdr3_aa: CASRSTTSGTRNNEQFF

clone_size: -
d_call: TRBD1
j_call: TRBJ1-1
v_call: TRBV6-1
cdr3_nt: TGTGCCAGCAGTGAACACAGGGGGGAAGCTTTCTTT
cdr3_aa: CASSEHRGEAFF

clone_size: -
d_call: -
j_call: TRBJ2-7
v_call: TRBV14
cdr3_nt: TGTGCCAGCAGCCAAGATCAGGGAGAGCAGTACTTC
cdr3_aa: CASSQDQGEQYF

clone_size: -
d_call: TRBD2
j_call: TRBJ2-7
v_call: TRBV7-2
cdr3_nt: TGTGCCAGCAGCTTATACGGGACTAGCGGGATCTACGAGCAGTACTTC
cdr3_aa: CASSLYGTSGIYEQYF

clone_size: -
d_call: TRBD1
j_call: TRBJ1-1
v_call: TRBV11-2
cdr3_nt: TGTGCCAGCAGCTTCGATAGACAGGGTGAAGCTTTCTTT
cdr3_aa: CASSFDRQGEAFF

clone_size: -
d_call: -
j_call: TRBJ2-1
v_call: TRBV28
cdr3_nt: TGTGCCAGCAGTTGGGGGGACTACAATGAGCAGTTCTTC
cdr3_aa: CASSWGDYNEQFF

clone_size: -
d_call: -
j_call: TRBJ1-1
v_call: TRBV13
cdr3_nt: TGTGCCAGCAGCTTAAGGGACACCTTGAACACTGAAGCTTTCTTT
cdr3_aa: CASSLRDTLNTEAFF

clone_size: -
d_call: -
j_call: TRBJ2-1
v_call: TRBV21-1
cdr3_nt: TGTGCCAGCAGCAATTTCGGGGAGCAGTTCTTC
cdr3_aa: CASSNFGEQFF

clone_size: -
d_call: TRBD1
j_call: TRBJ2-2
v_call: TRBV6-5
cdr3_nt: TGTGCCAGCAGTCAGGGACAGGGCCTCACCGGGGAGCTGTTTTTT
cdr3_aa: CASSQGQGLTGELFF

clone_size: -
d_call: -
j_call: TRBJ1-1
v_call: TRBV30
cdr3_nt: TGTGCCTTTCAGGGGTCGGGGAACACTGAAGCTTTCTTT
cdr3_aa: CAFQGSGNTEAFF

clone_size: -
d_call: -
j_call: TRBJ1-6
v_call: TRBV10-2
cdr3_nt: TGCGCCAGCAGTGACGGGTTATCTTCACCCCTCCACTTT
cdr3_aa: CASSDGLSSPLHF

clone_size: -
d_call: -
j_call: TRBJ2-3
v_call: TRBV19
cdr3_nt: TGTGCCAGTAGTATGGATCTAGGGGGTGAAAGAGGGCAGTATTTT
cdr3_aa: CASSMDLGGERGQYF

clone_size: -
d_call: -
j_call: TRBJ1-2
v_call: TRBV2
cdr3_nt: TGTGCCAGCAGCTTATCTACCGGGGGCTACACCTTC
cdr3_aa: CASSLSTGGYTF

clone_size: -
d_call: TRBD2
j_call: TRBJ2-1
v_call: TRBV6-4
cdr3_nt: TGTGCCAGCAGTGCCCCCGGGACTAGCGGGGCATATAACCACAATGAGCAGTTCTTC
cdr3_aa: CASSAPGTSGAYNHNEQFF

clone_size: -
d_call: TRBD2
j_call: TRBJ2-1
v_call: TRBV7-7
cdr3_nt: TGTGCTAGCAGCATGGGACTAGCGGGAGGGGATGAGCAGTTCTTC
cdr3_aa: CASSMGLAGGDEQFF

clone_size: -
d_call: -
j_call: TRBJ2-1
v_call: TRBV4-2
cdr3_nt: TGTGCCAGCAGCCGTGGATCAGGGGGGCTAAAGAATGAGCAGTTCTTC
cdr3_aa: CASSRGSGGLKNEQFF

clone_size: -
d_call: -
j_call: TRBJ2-3
v_call: TRBV25-1
cdr3_nt: TGTGCCAGCAGTACACACACAGATACGCAGTATTTT
cdr3_aa: CASSTHTDTQYF

clone_size: -
d_call: TRBD2
j_call: TRBJ2-3
v_call: TRBV7-3
cdr3_nt: TGTGCCAGCAGCTTCGGGGGGACCACAGATACGCAGTATTTT
cdr3_aa: CASSFGGTTDTQYF

clone_size: -
d_call: TRBD1
j_call: TRBJ1-2
v_call: TRBV15
cdr3_nt: TGTGCCACCAGCCGACAGGGGCAAGGCTACACCTTC
cdr3_aa: CATSRQGQGYTF

clone_size: -
d_call: TRBD2
j_call: TRBJ2-1
v_call: TRBV10-1
cdr3_nt: TGCGCCAGCAGGGGCCCCGGGGTAGCGGGGTACAATGAGCAGTTCTTC
cdr3_aa: CASRGPGVAGYNEQFF

clone_size: many
d_call: -
j_call: TRBJ1-2
v_call: TRBV28
cdr3_nt: TGTGCCAGCAGGGGTCGTCGGGGGGGCGGCTACACCTTC
cdr3_aa: CASRGRRGGGYTF

clone_size: -
d_call: TRBD2
j_call: TRBJ2-7
v_call: TRBV27
cdr3_nt: TGTGCCAGCAGTCTCGGGGGGGTTGGGTACGAGCAGTACTTC
cdr3_aa: CASSLGGVGYEQYF

clone_size: -
d_call: -
j_call: TRBJ1-6
v_call: TRBV28
cdr3_nt: TGTGCCAGCAGTTTGTTCCAGGGCTCCTATAATTCACCCCTCCACTTT
cdr3_aa: CASSLFQGSYNSPLHF

clone_size: -
d_call: -
j_call: TRBJ2-1
v_call: TRBV4-2
cdr3_nt: TGTGCCAGCAGCCAAGAGAGGAGCCTCTCCTACAATGAGCAGTTCTTC
cdr3_aa: CASSQERSLSYNEQFF

clone_size: -
d_call: TRBD2
j_call: TRBJ2-2
v_call: TRBV2
cdr3_nt: TGTGCCACCGAAATGCTAGCGGGAGCCGGGGAGCTGTTTTTT
cdr3_aa: CATEMLAGAGELFF

clone_size: -
d_call: -
j_call: TRBJ2-3
v_call: TRBV30
cdr3_nt: TGTGCCTGGGGACTCTCCGTTGGCACAGATACGCAGTATTTT
cdr3_aa: CAWGLSVGTDTQYF